What follows are 28 T cell receptor beta chains derived from one specimen sequenced in a study of T cell responses to AZD1222 COVID-19 vaccine. Sequencing was performed with immunoSEQ multiplex PCR; in TCRdb, only in-frame clones are kept and a portion is missing. The sample has more than 100,000 clones; around nine tenths are singletons. The sequencing used peripheral blood, collected on day 0 of AZD1222 vaccination. Every receptor here comes from an adult in good health.

The CDR3 region is CASSQGAQGAEEKLFF. The CDR3 DNA follows: TGTGCCAGCAGCCAAGGGGCACAGGGGGCGGAGGAAAAACTGTTTTTT. The chain is built from TRBV4-2 and TRBJ1-4; 9 positions match TRBD1. CDR1 is LGHNA, CDR2 YNFKEQ, per germline. The CDR3 spans 16 residues. J gave up 8 bases and V 1 base, and 8 bases lay outside the gene matches.

The genes are TRBV6-5 and TRBJ1-5; D perhaps matches TRBD1 (5 bases). The CDR3 length is 13 residues. V dropped 11 bases and J dropped 2 bases, with 13 bases sitting between them. The V gene's germline CDR1 is MNHEY and CDR2 SVGAGI. CDR3 residues: CASRVNGNQPQHF. The DNA for the CDR3 is TGTGCCTCCAGGGTGAATGGCAATCAGCCCCAGCATTTT.

This clone appeared once. The chain has TRBV3-1 (or the pseudogene TRBV3-2) and TRBJ2-3, with 16 nucleotides matching TRBD2. V shed 0 bases and J 2 bases; nucleotides not matched to a gene: 8. This CDR3 region has 20 residues. The germline V gene encodes CDR1 LGHDT and CDR2 YNNKEL (reference sequence). CDR3 in amino acids: CASSQEGLAGGPIYTDTQYF. CDR3 DNA sequence: TGTGCCAGCAGCCAAGAGGGACTAGCGGGGGGGCCTATTTACACAGATACGCAGTATTTT.

The chain combines TRBV7-9 with TRBJ1-5; 7 bases agree with TRBD1. The CDR3 consists of 15 residues. CDR1 and CDR2 from the germline V gene are SEHNR and FQNEAQ (reference sequence). V shed 5 bases, J shed 3 bases, and the junction held 7 bases outside the gene matches. Here the CDR3 DNA reads TGTGCCAGCAGCAAGACAGGGACCCTCAATCAGCCCCAGCATTTT. It yields the protein CASSKTGTLNQPQHF.

J is TRBJ1-1 and V is TRBV19; 12 positions match TRBD1. J gave up 7 bases and V 4 bases, and 13 bases lay outside the gene matches. Looked up from germline, CDR1 is LNHDA and CDR2 is SQIVND (reference sequence). The CDR3 consists of 17 residues. This CDR3 is CASSKGQGARRSNEAFF. CDR3 coding DNA: TGTGCCAGTAGTAAGGGACAGGGGGCGAGACGGAGTAATGAAGCTTTCTTT.

This clone was found a few times. The chain links TRBV27 to TRBJ1-1; D may be TRBD1 (6 bases). This CDR3 has 18 amino acids. V was cut by 6 bases and J by 1 base, with 24 bases left in between. CDR1 is MNHEY and CDR2 is SMNVEV in the germline V gene (reference sequence). The CDR3 DNA reads as TGTGCCAGCAGAATGGTGATGGGCCAGGGGAGGGGGAACACTGAAGCTTTCTTT. Its translation is CASRMVMGQGRGNTEAFF.

The chain couples TRBV7-2 to TRBJ1-5, with 9 bases aligning to TRBD1. J lost 4 bases, V lost 5 bases, and 6 bases had no gene match. Germline values: CDR1 SGHTA, CDR2 FQGNSA. The CDR3 loop spans 15 amino acids. The CDR3 is CASSDRGFGNQPQHF. CDR3 nucleotide sequence: TGTGCCAGCAGCGACAGGGGGTTTGGAAATCAGCCCCAGCATTTT.

The rearrangement joins TRBV9 to TRBJ1-3; a weak D match, TRBD1 (6 bases). Germline V CDR1 and CDR2: SGDLS, YYNGEE. Trimming took off 3 bases at V and 2 bases at J, with 18 bases between the two ends. The CDR3 is 17 amino acids. The CDR3 nucleotides are TGTGCCAGCAGCGGGGGGCCGGTGGGCTTGACTGGAAACACCATATATTTT. This codes for CASSGGPVGLTGNTIYF. Full variable domain (remainder filled in from reference TRBV9 and TRBJ1-3): DSGVTQTPKHLITATGQRVTLRCSPRSGDLSVYWYQQSLDQGLQFLIQYYNGEERAKGNILERFSAQQFPDLHSELNLSSLELGDSALYFCASSGGPVGLTGNTIYFGEGSWLTVV.

V gene TRBV19 combines with J gene TRBJ1-5; 9 positions agree with TRBD1. The CDR3 totals 15 residues. V trimming: 5 bases; J trimming: 4 bases; junction bases outside the gene matches: 6. Germline CDR1 is LNHDA and CDR2 is SQIVND (reference sequence). The CDR3 nucleotides read TGTGCCAGTAGTTTAAACGGACAGGGGAATCAGCCCCAGCATTTT. Its translation: CASSLNGQGNQPQHF.

CDR3 amino acids: CASSPAPGTGYGYGYTF. For the CDR3, the DNA is TGCGCCAGCAGCCCTGCCCCTGGAACGGGATATGGATATGGCTACACCTTC. The rearrangement uses TRBV4-3 and TRBJ1-2; D is unresolved. This CDR3 has 17 residues. Germline-derived CDR1 and CDR2 are LGHNA and YSLEER. The V gene lost 4 bases and the J gene lost 5 bases, with 23 bases spanning the gap.

This chain links TRBV18 with TRBJ2-1; the D gene is possibly TRBD2 (7 bases). Trimming removed 3 bases from V and 5 bases from J, with 17 bases in between. Germline V gene sequence: CDR1 KGHSH, CDR2 LQKENI. The length of the CDR3 is 16 residues. CDR3: CASSPQAGAEHNEQFF. CDR3 nucleotide sequence: TGTGCCAGCTCACCCCAGGCGGGGGCAGAACACAATGAGCAGTTCTTC. Full variable domain (rest looked up from reference TRBV18 and TRBJ2-1): NAGVMQNPRHLVRRRGQEARLRCSPMKGHSHVYWYRQLPEEGLKFMVYLQKENIIDESGMPKERFSAEFPKEGPSILRIQQVVRGDSAAYFCASSPQAGAEHNEQFFGPGTRLTVL.

The rearrangement links TRBV19 to TRBJ1-2, with D perhaps TRBD1 (6 bases). V dropped 4 bases and J dropped 8 bases, with 20 bases sitting between them. The CDR3 consists of 15 residues. Germline V gene lookup returns CDR1 LNHDA and CDR2 SQIVND (reference sequence). CDR3 in amino acids: CASSTSYPGQRGYTF. DNA for the CDR3: TGTGCCAGTAGTACTTCCTACCCGGGACAAAGGGGCTACACCTTC.

V gene TRBV5-1 combines with J gene TRBJ2-3; TRBD1 is a possible D gene (5 bases). The CDR3 runs to 15 residues. The germline V gene encodes CDR1 SGHRS and CDR2 YFSETQ. The V end lost 5 bases, the J end lost 2 bases, and 15 bases lay between the germline ends. The CDR3 sequence is CASRLGPQTTDTQYF. The CDR3 DNA follows: TGCGCCAGCAGACTGGGGCCGCAAACCACAGATACGCAGTATTTT.

This clone has more than one count but fewer than ten. The CDR3 nucleotides are TGTGCCAGCAGTTACGATTTTAGGGACAGGGGAGGGCCGAACACTGAAGCTTTCTTT. Protein sequence: CASSYDFRDRGGPNTEAFF. The chain couples TRBV6-2 or TRBV6-3 to TRBJ1-1; 10 nucleotides match TRBD1. The ends lost 2 bases at V and 1 base at J; junction bases unmatched: 13. Looked up from germline, CDR1 is MNHEY and CDR2 is SVGEGT. The CDR3 length is 19 residues.

This chain connects TRBV5-8 to TRBJ1-6; D uncertain. Trimming removed 5 bases from V and 8 bases from J, with 11 bases in between. In germline, CDR1 is SGHTS, CDR2 YDEGEE. The length of the CDR3 is 13 residues. In DNA, the CDR3 is TGTGCCAGCAGTTATTCTAGAGATTCACCCCTCCACTTT. It encodes CASSYSRDSPLHF.

The gene calls are TRBV2 and TRBJ1-5, with TRBD1 matching over 7 bases. Germline CDR1 is SNHLY and CDR2 is FYNNEI. CDR3 length: 14 amino acids. V shed 6 bases, J shed 6 bases, and the junction held 8 bases outside the gene matches. The chain's CDR3 is CASRERQGGQPQHF. In nucleotides, the CDR3 is TGTGCCAGCAGGGAGAGACAGGGCGGTCAGCCCCAGCATTTT.

The genes are TRBV12-3 or TRBV12-4 and TRBJ1-2, with D hard to call. The germline V and J ends were trimmed by 7 bases and 1 base, with 10 bases remaining between them. CDR3 length equals 13 residues. In DNA, the CDR3 is TGTGCCAGCAAAGAAGGGATTAACTATGGCTACACCTTC. Translation gives CASKEGINYGYTF.

V gene TRBV7-2 combines with J gene TRBJ1-6; D is uncertain. CDR1 is SGHTA and CDR2 is FQGNSA in the germline V gene. CDR3 length: 14 amino acids. V was shortened by 5 bases and J by 10 bases, with 15 bases between the two germline ends. The CDR3 DNA sequence: TGTGCCAGCAGCCCGACTCCGGGAAAATCACCCCTCCACTTT. Protein product: CASSPTPGKSPLHF.

Many counts were recorded for this clone. The chain joins TRBV5-1 to TRBJ2-2; possible D gene TRBD2, 7 bases. Looked up from germline, CDR1 is SGHRS and CDR2 is YFSETQ. Trimming shortened V by 4 bases and J by 0 bases, and 10 bases separated the two germline ends. The CDR3 has 15 residues. CDR3 sequence reads: CASSGGAANTGELFF. The CDR3 bases are TGCGCCAGCAGCGGGGGGGCCGCGAACACCGGGGAGCTGTTTTTT.

J is TRBJ2-5 and V is TRBV3-1 (or the pseudogene TRBV3-2), with TRBD2 as a possible D gene (6 bases). V dropped 4 bases and J dropped 1 base, with 13 bases sitting between them. The CDR3 consists of 15 residues. Germline V gene data show CDR1 as LGHDT and CDR2 as YNNKEL (reference sequence). Here the CDR3 DNA reads TGTGCCAGCAGCCCCGGGGAGGTAACCCAAGAGACCCAGTACTTC. This translates into CASSPGEVTQETQYF.

The CDR3 sequence is CASSRGGVGRRGNEKLFF. DNA of the CDR3: TGTGCCAGTAGTAGAGGGGGAGTGGGGCGAAGAGGAAATGAAAAACTGTTTTTT. This sequence joins TRBV19 and TRBJ1-4, with TRBD1 as a possible D gene (6 bases). V lost 4 bases to trimming and J lost 5 bases, with 23 bases between them. Germline V gene lookup returns CDR1 LNHDA and CDR2 SQIVND (reference sequence). This CDR3 contains 18 residues.

This sequence joins TRBV11-2 and TRBJ2-6, with D hard to call. V was cut by 2 bases and J by 0 bases, with 8 bases left in between. This CDR3 comprises 16 residues. The germline V gene has CDR1 SGHAT and CDR2 FQNNGV. CDR3 sequence reads: CASSLSTHSGANVLTF. In DNA, the CDR3 is TGTGCCAGCAGCTTAAGCACCCACTCTGGGGCCAACGTCCTGACTTTC.

This clone was picked up one time. The chain recombines TRBV19 with TRBJ1-4; 7 bases are a match to TRBD1. The CDR3 covers 14 residues. Trimming at V came to 10 bases and at J to 8 bases, leaving 13 bases not matched to a gene. Germline values: CDR1 LNHDA, CDR2 SQIVND (reference sequence). This CDR3 is CATSRGSRTEKLFF. The CDR3, as DNA: TGTGCCACCTCCAGGGGGAGTCGGACGGAAAAACTGTTTTTT.

The J gene is TRBJ2-7, the V gene TRBV15; tentatively, D is TRBD1 or TRBD2 (6 bases each). This CDR3 comprises 15 residues. The germline CDR1 and CDR2 sequences are LNHNV and YYDKDF (reference sequence). V shed 1 base and J shed 7 bases, with 17 bases lying between them. CDR3 loop: CATSRALSTGAEQYF. The CDR3 nucleotides are TGTGCCACCAGCAGAGCCCTGTCGACGGGGGCAGAGCAGTACTTC.

The V gene is TRBV11-1, the J gene TRBJ2-1; D is unclear. The CDR3 runs 14 residues. The germline V and J ends were trimmed by 3 bases and 2 bases, with 8 bases remaining between them. CDR1 and CDR2 (germline): SGHAT, FQDESV (reference sequence). The CDR3 region has the DNA TGTGCCAGCAGCTTTAGGTTTACCTACAATGAGCAGTTCTTC. It yields the protein CASSFRFTYNEQFF. Full variable domain (rest looked up from reference TRBV11-1 and TRBJ2-1): EAEVAQSPRYKITEKSQAVAFWCDPISGHATLYWYRQILGQGPELLVQFQDESVVDDSQLPKDRFSAERLKGVDSTLKIQPAELGDSAMYLCASSFRFTYNEQFFGPGTRLTVL.

V and J are TRBV5-8 and TRBJ2-7; 10 nucleotides align to TRBD1. The CDR3 is 15 residues long. Germline V CDR1 and CDR2: SGHTS, YDEGEE. V gave up 1 base and J gave up 1 base; unmatched junction bases: 2. This chain's CDR3 is CASSLRGQGSYEQYF. CDR3 sequence (DNA): TGTGCCAGCAGCTTGAGGGGACAGGGGTCCTACGAGCAGTACTTC.

This clone was detected a few times. The chain recombines TRBV5-4 with TRBJ1-2; D perhaps matches TRBD1 (5 bases). V was clipped by 2 bases and J by 6 bases, with 11 bases between them. CDR3 size: 13 residues. Germline V gene lookup returns CDR1 SGHNT and CDR2 YYREEE (reference sequence). CDR3 sequence: CASSFQGENGYTF. The DNA for the CDR3 is TGTGCCAGCAGCTTTCAGGGAGAAAATGGCTACACCTTC. The complete variable domain, with remaining parts taken from reference TRBV5-4 and TRBJ1-2, reads ETGVTQSPTHLIKTRGQQVTLRCSSQSGHNTVSWYQQALGQGPQFIFQYYREEENGRGNFPPRFSGLQFPNYSSELNVNALELDDSALYLCASSFQGENGYTFGSGTRLTVV.

In this sample, this clone turned up once. V gene TRBV15 combines with J gene TRBJ1-4, with a tentative D call TRBD1 (5 bases). The CDR3 length is 15 residues. Germline CDR1 is LNHNV and CDR2 is YYDKDF (reference sequence). V lost 0 bases to trimming and J lost 8 bases, with 13 bases between them. This chain's CDR3 is CATSREGQGGEKLFF. CDR3 sequence (DNA): TGTGCCACCAGCAGAGAGGGGCAGGGAGGGGAAAAACTGTTTTTT.